This TCR beta chain emerged from a study of blood T cell repertoires in COVID-19. Study overall: The United States, Italy and Spain were the sources of the acute and convalescent COVID-19 samples. PBMCs, B-cell-depleted T cells, or T cells were the source of the cDNA or gDNA that made up the material.

In this sample, this clone turned up a few times. In the original workflow: Nucleated cell counts were estimated from reference gene primer amplification. TCRdb's copy holds only in-frame clones and misses some; the assay was immunoSEQ multiplex PCR. Clone size and V and J calls were adopted from that table, with D and trimming inferred from the DNA. The sample lists around 170,000 clones, over 65% occurring once. The germline V gene encodes CDR1 PRHDT and CDR2 FYEKMQ (reference sequence). This CDR3 contains 15 residues. J lost 9 bases, V lost 5 bases, and 7 bases had no gene match. Sequences were obtained from peripheral blood. The receptor's source is a woman of 80 years or more with acute or convalescent COVID-19. This chain joins TRBV13 and TRBJ2-1, with 13 bases lining up with TRBD2. The CDR3 coding sequence is TGTGCCAGCAGCCGTACTAGCGGGAGGGCCTTTGAGCAGTTCTTC. Amino acid sequence: CASSRTSGRAFEQFF.